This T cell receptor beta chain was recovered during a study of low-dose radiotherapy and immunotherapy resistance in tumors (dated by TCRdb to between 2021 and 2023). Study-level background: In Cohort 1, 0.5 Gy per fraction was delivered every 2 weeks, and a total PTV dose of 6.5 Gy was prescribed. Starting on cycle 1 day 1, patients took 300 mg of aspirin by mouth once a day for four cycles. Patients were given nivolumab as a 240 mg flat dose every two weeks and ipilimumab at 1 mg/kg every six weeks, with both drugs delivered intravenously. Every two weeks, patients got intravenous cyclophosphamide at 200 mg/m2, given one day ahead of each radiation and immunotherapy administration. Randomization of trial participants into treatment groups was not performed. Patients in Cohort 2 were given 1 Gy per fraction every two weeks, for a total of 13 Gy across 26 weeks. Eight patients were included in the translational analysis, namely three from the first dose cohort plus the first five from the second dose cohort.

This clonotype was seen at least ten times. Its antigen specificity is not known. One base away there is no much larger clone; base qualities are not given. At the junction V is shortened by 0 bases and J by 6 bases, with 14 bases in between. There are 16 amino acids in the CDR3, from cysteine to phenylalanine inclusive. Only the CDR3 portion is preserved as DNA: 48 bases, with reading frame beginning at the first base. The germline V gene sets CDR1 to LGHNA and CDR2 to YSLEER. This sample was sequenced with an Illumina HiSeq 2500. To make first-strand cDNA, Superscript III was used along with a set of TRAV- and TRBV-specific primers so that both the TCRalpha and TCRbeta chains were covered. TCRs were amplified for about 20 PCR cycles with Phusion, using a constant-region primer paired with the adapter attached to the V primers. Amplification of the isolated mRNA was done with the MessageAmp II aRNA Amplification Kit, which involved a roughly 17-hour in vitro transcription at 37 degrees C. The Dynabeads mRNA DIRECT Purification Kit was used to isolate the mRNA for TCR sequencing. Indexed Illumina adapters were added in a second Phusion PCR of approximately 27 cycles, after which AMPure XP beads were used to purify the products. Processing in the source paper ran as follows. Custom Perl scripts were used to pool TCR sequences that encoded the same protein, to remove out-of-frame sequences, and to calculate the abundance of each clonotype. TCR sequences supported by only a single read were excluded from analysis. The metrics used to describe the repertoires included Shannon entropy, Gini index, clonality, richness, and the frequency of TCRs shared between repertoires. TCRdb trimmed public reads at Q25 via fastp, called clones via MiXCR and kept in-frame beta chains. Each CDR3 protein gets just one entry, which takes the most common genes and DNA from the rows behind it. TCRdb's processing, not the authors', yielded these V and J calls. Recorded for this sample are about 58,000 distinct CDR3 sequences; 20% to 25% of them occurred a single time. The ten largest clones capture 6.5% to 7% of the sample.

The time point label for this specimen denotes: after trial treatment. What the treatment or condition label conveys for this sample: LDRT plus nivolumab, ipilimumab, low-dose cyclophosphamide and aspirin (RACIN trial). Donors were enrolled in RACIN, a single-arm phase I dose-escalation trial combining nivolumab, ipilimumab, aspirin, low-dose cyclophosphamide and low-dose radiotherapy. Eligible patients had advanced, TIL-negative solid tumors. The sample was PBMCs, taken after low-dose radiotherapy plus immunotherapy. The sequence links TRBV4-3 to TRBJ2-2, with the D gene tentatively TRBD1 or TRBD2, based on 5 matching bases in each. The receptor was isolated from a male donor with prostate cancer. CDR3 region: CASSQEHTSGPGELFF. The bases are TGCGCCAGCAGCCAAGAGCACACCTCGGGACCCGGGGAGCTGTTTTTT.